One and the same sample provided the 20 T cell receptor beta chains below, sequenced in a study of patients and donors after allogeneic stem cell transplantation. TCRdb processed the RT-PCR reads anew with MiXCR; each CDR3 protein has one entry. The sample contains 15,000 to 20,000 distinct CDR3 sequences, about 30% of which appear only once. Input material: blood, either unsorted or a sorted T cell fraction (not recorded which). Receptor source: a human donor who was either an allogeneic HSCT recipient or a stem cell or donor lymphocyte infusion donor (not recorded which). It is not recorded whose cells these are; they may come from a transplant donor.

The chain recombines TRBV27 with TRBJ1-1; weak D call: TRBD1 (6 bases). V lost 6 bases, J lost 1 base, and 12 bases lay in between. The CDR3 length is 14 residues. Germline V gene data show CDR1 as MNHEY and CDR2 as SMNVEV (reference sequence). The CDR3 region is CASSVQGRNTEAFF. CDR3 bases: TGTGCCAGCAGCGTACAGGGTAGGAACACTGAAGCTTTCTTT.

V is TRBV9 and J is TRBJ1-6, with D unresolved. The CDR3 has 14 amino acids. CDR1 is SGDLS, CDR2 YYNGEE, per germline. V lost 4 bases, J lost 7 bases, and 12 bases lay in between. The DNA for the CDR3 is TGTGCCAGCAGCATTCGGGTCAGAAATTCACCCCTCCACTTT. Amino acid sequence: CASSIRVRNSPLHF.

This clonotype was detected a few times. The J gene is TRBJ1-1, the V gene TRBV6-5; D is unclear. Trimming stripped 6 bases from V and 1 base from J, with 9 bases between. Per germline, CDR1 MNHEY and CDR2 SVGAGI. The CDR3 spans 13 residues. The CDR3 nucleotides read TGTGCCAGCAGAACTCAGGAGAACACTGAAGCTTTCTTT. As protein: CASRTQENTEAFF.

The V call is TRBV5-4, the J call TRBJ1-2; 7 positions agree with TRBD1. Germline CDR1 is SGHNT and CDR2 is YYREEE (reference sequence). V lost 0 bases, J lost 8 bases, and 10 bases stayed unmatched. This CDR3 comprises 15 residues. The CDR3 here is CASSLGHRDREGYTF. The DNA of the CDR3 is TGTGCCAGCAGCTTGGGCCACCGGGACAGAGAAGGCTACACCTTC.

This clonotype is medium-sized in the sample. The chain uses TRBV9 and TRBJ1-3, with D tentatively TRBD1 (6 bases). Germline V gene sequence: CDR1 SGDLS, CDR2 YYNGEE. CDR3 length equals 15 residues. Deletions cut 0 bases from V and 0 bases from J, with 7 bases between. CDR3 residues: CASSVGGASGNTIYF. Written as DNA, the CDR3 is TGTGCCAGCAGCGTAGGGGGGGCCTCTGGAAACACCATATATTTT. Combining the CDR3 with reference TRBV9 and TRBJ1-3 gives the whole variable domain DSGVTQTPKHLITATGQRVTLRCSPRSGDLSVYWYQQSLDQGLQFLIQYYNGEERAKGNILERFSAQQFPDLHSELNLSSLELGDSALYFCASSVGGASGNTIYFGEGSWLTVV.

This clonotype was counted a few times. The V gene is TRBV5-1, the J gene TRBJ1-2, with D perhaps TRBD1 (5 bases). The germline V and J ends were trimmed by 0 bases and 2 bases, with 11 bases remaining between them. The germline V gene encodes CDR1 SGHRS and CDR2 YFSETQ. The CDR3 spans 15 residues. CDR3 DNA: TGCGCCAGCAGCTTGGCGGGCAGGGCGAACTATGGCTACACCTTC. Its translation: CASSLAGRANYGYTF.

The chain recombines TRBV20-1 with TRBJ2-1, with 11 positions matching TRBD2. V shed 5 bases and J 7 bases; nucleotides not matched to a gene: 10. CDR3 size: 15 residues. CDR1 and CDR2 (germline): DFQATT, SNEGSKA (reference sequence). The CDR3 reads CSALPVAGGRNEQFF. The CDR3 DNA reads as TGCAGTGCTTTGCCTGTAGCGGGGGGGCGAAATGAGCAGTTCTTC.

This clonotype was counted between two and nine times. V and J are TRBV5-1 and TRBJ1-2; D gene uncertain. The length of the CDR3 is 14 residues. Per the germline V gene, CDR1 is SGHRS and CDR2 is YFSETQ. V was clipped by 0 bases and J by 4 bases, with 10 bases between them. The chain's CDR3 is CASSLGWQIYGYTF. CDR3 DNA sequence: TGCGCCAGCAGCTTGGGGTGGCAGATCTATGGCTACACCTTC.

This clonotype was seen a few times. The chain links TRBV29-1 to TRBJ1-3; D uncertain. The CDR3 totals 14 residues. Germline V gene sequence: CDR1 SQVTM, CDR2 ANQGSEA. Trimming left V 4 bases short and J 0 bases short, with 10 bases between. The CDR3 spells CSVVGLFSGNTIYF. CDR3 in DNA: TGCAGCGTTGTAGGGCTGTTCTCTGGAAACACCATATATTTT. Combining the CDR3 with reference TRBV29-1 and TRBJ1-3 gives the whole variable domain SAVISQKPSRDICQRGTSLTIQCQVDSQVTMMFWYRQQPGQSLTLIATANQGSEATYESGFVIDKFPISRPNLTFSTLTVSNMSPEDSSIYLCSVVGLFSGNTIYFGEGSWLTVV.

This clonotype was counted many times. The chain uses TRBV29-1 and TRBJ1-4; D gene unclear. The CDR3 totals 18 residues. Trimming took off 4 bases at V and 6 bases at J, with 27 bases between the two ends. Germline V gives CDR1 SQVTM, CDR2 ANQGSEA. CDR3 DNA sequence: TGCAGCGTTGCCGACTATACCCCCGACCTCCTTGGGTATGAAAAACTGTTTTTT. It specifies CSVADYTPDLLGYEKLFF.

This clonotype was seen only a few times. This rearrangement joins TRBV6-5 to TRBJ2-7, with D possibly being TRBD1 (5 bases). Germline CDR1 and CDR2: MNHEY and SVGAGI. CDR3 length equals 13 residues. The V end lost 2 bases, the J end lost 3 bases, and 8 bases lay between the germline ends. CDR3 sequence reads: CASSYPGHYEQYF. CDR3 nucleotide sequence: TGTGCCAGCAGTTACCCTGGACACTACGAGCAGTACTTC.

The sample holds a few counts of this clonotype. The chain uses TRBV5-1 and TRBJ1-4; 7 positions agree with TRBD1. Trimming at V came to 0 bases and at J to 7 bases, leaving 9 bases not matched to a gene. The CDR3 length is 16 residues. CDR1 SGHRS and CDR2 YFSETQ come from the germline V gene. The CDR3, as DNA: TGCGCCAGCAGCTTGGCCTTGGAACAGGGGCCTGAAAAACTGTTTTTT. This codes for CASSLALEQGPEKLFF.

There are a few counts of this clonotype. As DNA, the CDR3 is TGCAGCGTTTCCACCCGTATGAACACTGAAGCTTTCTTT. It codes for CSVSTRMNTEAFF. The chain recombines TRBV29-1 with TRBJ1-1; D ambiguous. From germline, CDR1 is SQVTM and CDR2 ANQGSEA. With 5 bases removed from V and 0 bases from J, the gap between germline ends came to 10 bases. The CDR3 totals 13 residues.

This chain uses TRBV5-6 with TRBJ2-1; D is unclear. This CDR3 is built from 15 residues. Germline CDR1 and CDR2: SGHDT and YYEEEE. V was cut by 9 bases and J by 2 bases, with 18 bases left in between. The CDR3 DNA reads as TGTGCCACCTCACAAGTAAGCCTCGCCTACAATGAGCAGTTCTTC. It is translated as CATSQVSLAYNEQFF.

The chain uses TRBV28 and TRBJ1-5; 8 bases are shared with TRBD1. The CDR3 has 15 residues. V was clipped by 3 bases and J by 6 bases; unmatched bases: 7. Germline CDR1 reads MDHEN; CDR2 reads SYDVKM. CDR3 coding DNA: TGTGCCAGCAGTTTGTCAGGGGGCGCGGGTCAGCCCCAGCATTTT. Its protein product is CASSLSGGAGQPQHF.

This clonotype has only a few counts. The chain uses TRBV20-1 and TRBJ1-1; D unclear. CDR3 length: 13 amino acids. V lost 4 bases and J lost 6, with 15 bases in between. CDR1 is DFQATT and CDR2 is SNEGSKA in the germline V gene (reference sequence). In DNA form, the CDR3 reads TGCAGTGCTAAGTGGGGATTAGGGTCTGAAGCTTTCTTT. It translates to CSAKWGLGSEAFF.

The chain carries TRBV6-5 and TRBJ1-6; no clear D gene. Trimming removed 0 bases from V and 7 bases from J, with 10 bases in between. Germline V gene sequence: CDR1 MNHEY, CDR2 SVGAGI. The CDR3 extends over 15 amino acids. For the CDR3, the DNA is TGTGCCAGCAGTTACTCGCCCCTAACAAATTCACCCCTCCACTTT. Protein: CASSYSPLTNSPLHF.

In this sample, this clonotype turned up a few times. This chain joins TRBV3-1 and TRBJ1-2; TRBD1 matches 7 bases. CDR1 and CDR2 from the germline V gene are LGHDT and YNNKEL (reference sequence). The CDR3 is 15 residues long. The J segment lost 5 bases and the V segment lost 0 bases, leaving 6 bases of the junction unmatched. CDR3 DNA sequence: TGTGCCAGCAGCCAAGATCCAGACAGGGTATATGGCTACACCTTC. Its protein product is CASSQDPDRVYGYTF.

This clonotype was recorded at least ten times. At one end the junction does not follow the germline gene, possibly because of a read error. The chain carries TRBV27 and TRBJ2-1; TRBD1 might be the D (6 bases). The CDR3 has 14 amino acids. In germline, CDR1 is MNHEY, CDR2 SMNVEV (reference sequence). The CDR3 bases are TGTGCCAGCGGTTTCGCGGACAGAGTGAATGAGCAGTTCTTC. Protein: CASGFADRVNEQFF.

The chain recombines TRBV24-1 with TRBJ1-2; D is uncertain. Deletions cut 7 bases from V and 6 bases from J, with 8 bases between. Germline assignment: CDR1 KGHDR and CDR2 SFDVKD. This CDR3 region has 11 residues. The CDR3 bases are TGTGCCACCAGAGGACTAGATGGCTACACCTTC. Its protein product is CATRGLDGYTF.